The next 10 T cell receptor beta chains were all read from a single sample in a study of blood T cell repertoires in COVID-19. Clones were read by immunoSEQ multiplex PCR, and TCRdb kept only the in-frame ones, dropping some. The sample shows about 440,000 clones, 70% to 90% of them seen only once. Material for sequencing was PBMCs or T cells enriched from blood (not recorded which). Source of these receptors: a woman aged 18-29 years with acute COVID-19.

The CDR3 protein is CASSGSNTEAFF. DNA for the CDR3: TGTGCCAGCAGCGGTTCTAACACTGAAGCTTTCTTT. The chain uses TRBV9 and TRBJ1-1, with D unresolved. The V and J ends lost 3 bases and 2 bases respectively, with 5 bases between them. This CDR3 spans 12 amino acids. Germline V gene data show CDR1 as SGDLS and CDR2 as YYNGEE.

This chain joins TRBV19 and TRBJ2-7; tentative D call: TRBD1 (6 bases). The V end was cut by 7 bases, the J end by 0 bases, with 10 bases between. CDR1 is LNHDA and CDR2 is SQIVND in the germline V gene (reference sequence). The CDR3 has 13 amino acids. Here the CDR3 DNA reads TGTGCCAGTACCTCGGGACACTCCTACGAGCAGTACTTC. Amino acids: CASTSGHSYEQYF.

The gene calls are TRBV27 and TRBJ1-2, with 10 bases lining up with TRBD1. Germline V gives CDR1 MNHEY, CDR2 SMNVEV (reference sequence). Germline trimming cut 6 bases from V and 2 bases from J; bases unmatched to any gene: 6. The CDR3 contains 15 residues. CDR3: CASRETGGKNYGYTF. For the CDR3, the DNA is TGTGCCAGCAGGGAGACAGGGGGCAAAAACTATGGCTACACCTTC.

The rearrangement joins TRBV4-2 to TRBJ2-3, with 8 bases matching TRBD2. The germline V gene has CDR1 LGHNA and CDR2 YNFKEQ. The junction had 9 bases not matched to a gene; V was cut back by 2 bases and J by 5 bases. This CDR3 contains 16 residues. The CDR3 sequence: CASSQIEAGDVDTQYF. As DNA, the CDR3 is TGTGCCAGCAGCCAAATCGAAGCGGGAGATGTAGATACGCAGTATTTT.

This clone was seen only once. The V call is TRBV5-8, the J call TRBJ1-2; D is unclear. The CDR3 contains 14 residues. CDR1 SGHTS and CDR2 YDEGEE come from the germline V gene. The V end lost 3 bases, the J end lost 4 bases, and 13 bases lay between the germline ends. The CDR3 DNA is TGTGCCAGCAGCTACACATCGGGGAGCTATGGCTACACCTTC. This codes for CASSYTSGSYGYTF.

This clone has just a few counts. The V gene is TRBV6-2 or TRBV6-3, the J gene TRBJ1-5; D gene ambiguous. The CDR3 runs to 14 residues. Germline CDR1 MNHEY, CDR2 SVGEGT. V was cut by 0 bases and J by 4 bases, with 7 bases left in between. Written as DNA, the CDR3 is TGTGCCAGCAGTTACTCGGGAGGGAATCAGCCCCAGCATTTT. This translates into CASSYSGGNQPQHF.

The chain carries TRBV7-3 and TRBJ2-2, with 8 bases identical to TRBD2. The length of the CDR3 is 16 residues. V shed 1 base and J 3 bases; nucleotides not matched to a gene: 4. Germline values: CDR1 SGHTA, CDR2 FQGTGA. CDR3 sequence reads: CASSLSGTRDTGELFF. DNA of the CDR3: TGTGCCAGCAGCTTAAGTGGGACTAGGGACACCGGGGAGCTGTTTTTT.

The chain employs TRBV9 and TRBJ2-3, with 10 bases identical to TRBD2. This CDR3 has 16 amino acids. Germline V lookup: CDR1 SGDLS, CDR2 YYNGEE. J gave up 1 base and V 4 bases, and 6 bases lay outside the gene matches. The chain's CDR3 is CASSPLAGDGTDTQYF. CDR3 in DNA: TGTGCCAGCAGCCCGCTAGCGGGAGATGGCACAGATACGCAGTATTTT.

The V and J genes are TRBV19 and TRBJ1-4; the D gene is possibly TRBD1 (6 bases). Germline V gene lookup returns CDR1 LNHDA and CDR2 SQIVND (reference sequence). Trimming shortened V by 3 bases and J by 4 bases, and 18 bases separated the two germline ends. There are 17 residues in the CDR3. The CDR3 loop reads CASSIGGGRGNNEKLFF. CDR3 nucleotides: TGTGCCAGTAGTATCGGGGGGGGCCGGGGAAATAATGAAAAACTGTTTTTT. The complete variable domain, with remaining parts taken from reference TRBV19 and TRBJ1-4, reads DGGITQSPKYLFRKEGQNVTLSCEQNLNHDAMYWYRQDPGQGLRLIYYSQIVNDFQKGDIAEGYSVSREKKESFPLTVTSAQKNPTAFYLCASSIGGGRGNNEKLFFGSGTQLSVL.

Here the CDR3 DNA reads TGTGCCAGCAGCGTGGGGGGTGTCGAAACTGAAGCTTTCTTT. Translation: CASSVGGVETEAFF. The chain joins TRBV9 to TRBJ1-1; perhaps TRBD1 as D (5 bases). Germline CDR1 SGDLS, CDR2 YYNGEE. The CDR3 runs to 14 residues. The V end was cut by 2 bases, the J end by 5 bases, with 13 bases between.